This T cell receptor beta chain was captured in a study of blood T cell repertoires in COVID-19. V was pared by 3 bases and J by 2 bases, with 7 bases between. Germline-derived CDR1 and CDR2 are MNHEY and SVGAGI. The CDR3 is 13 amino acids. The protocol was immunoSEQ multiplex PCR, while the TCRdb copy is restricted to in-frame clones and leaves out a portion. The table has 60,000 to 70,000 clones, 88% seen once. The genes are TRBV6-5 and TRBJ1-1, with D uncertain. Sequencing input: PBMCs or T cells enriched from blood (not recorded which). The sequence derives from a middle-aged woman who had recovered from COVID-19. The CDR3 nucleotides are TGTGCCAGCAGTTATACAAGTAACACTGAAGCTTTCTTT. This gives the protein CASSYTSNTEAFF.